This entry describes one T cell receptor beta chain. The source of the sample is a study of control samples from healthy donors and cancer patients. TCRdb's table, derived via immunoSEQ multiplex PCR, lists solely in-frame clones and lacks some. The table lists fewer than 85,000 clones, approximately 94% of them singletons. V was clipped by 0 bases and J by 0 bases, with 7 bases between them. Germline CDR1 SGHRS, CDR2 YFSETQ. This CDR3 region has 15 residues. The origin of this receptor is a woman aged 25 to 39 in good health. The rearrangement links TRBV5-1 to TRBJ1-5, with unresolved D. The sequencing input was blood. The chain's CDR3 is CASSLDGYSNQPQHF. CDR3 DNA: TGCGCCAGCAGCTTGGACGGGTATAGCAATCAGCCCCAGCATTTT.